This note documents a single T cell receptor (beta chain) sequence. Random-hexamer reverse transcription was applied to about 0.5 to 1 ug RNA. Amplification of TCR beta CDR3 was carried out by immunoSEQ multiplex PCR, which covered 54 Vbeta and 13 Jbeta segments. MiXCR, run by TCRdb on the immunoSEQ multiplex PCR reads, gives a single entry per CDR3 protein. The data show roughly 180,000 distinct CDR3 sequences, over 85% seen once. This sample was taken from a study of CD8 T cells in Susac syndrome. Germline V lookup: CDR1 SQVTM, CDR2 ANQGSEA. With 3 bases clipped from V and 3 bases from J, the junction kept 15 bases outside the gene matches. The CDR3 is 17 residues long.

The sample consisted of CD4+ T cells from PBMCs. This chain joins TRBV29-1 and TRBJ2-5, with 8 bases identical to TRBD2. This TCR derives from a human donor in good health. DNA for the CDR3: TGCAGCGTTGACCCCCCGCAGCTAGCGGGCTGGGAAGAGACCCAGTACTTC. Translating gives CSVDPPQLAGWEETQYF.